The T cell receptor (beta chain) described here comes from a study of cytomegalovirus exposure and HLA in healthy donors. Across the whole study: A data release that came early held approximately 85 million unique TCRs from HLA-typed donors.

Germline V gene data show CDR1 as LNHNV and CDR2 as YYDKDF (reference sequence). The V and J ends lost 2 bases and 1 base respectively, with 8 bases between them. The CDR3 runs 14 residues. General study points: Researchers left out some V segments, among them TRBV6-2 and TRBV6-3, as indistinguishable.

The PCR used 60 Vbeta and 13 Jbeta primers. Clones were sequenced by immunoSEQ multiplex PCR, and TCRdb holds only the in-frame ones, with some missing. This table has 100,000 to 150,000 clones, 70% to 80% appearing once. Regarding this clone: What it recognizes is unknown.

The chain has TRBV15 and TRBJ1-1; D perhaps matches TRBD1 (6 bases). The clonotype originates from a woman aged 50 to 60 in good health and CMV-seronegative. Sequenced material: PBMCs. CDR3 sequence (DNA): TGTGCCACCAGCAGAACAGGGCAGAACACTGAAGCTTTCTTT. This gives the protein CATSRTGQNTEAFF.